This TCR beta chain was captured by sequencing in a study of CD8 T cells in Susac syndrome. RNA, at about 0.45 to 1 ug, was reverse transcribed with random hexamers. One entry per CDR3 protein results from TCRdb running MiXCR on the immunoSEQ multiplex PCR reads. Of 95,000 to 150,000 distinct CDR3 sequences in the sample, 90% to 95% are singletons; the top ten hold about 0.089%. Peripheral blood CD8+ and CD4+ T cells were profiled by TCR beta sequencing. V was pared by 5 bases and J by 5 bases, with 11 bases of the junction left unmatched. The CDR3 sequence is 17 residues long. Sample: CD4+ T cells from PBMCs. The chain has TRBV12-3 or TRBV12-4 and TRBJ2-3, with 12 bases fitting TRBD1. This receptor was taken from a human donor in good health. The DNA for the CDR3 is TGTGCCAGCAGTGTCCATAGGGGACAGGGGGCTAGAGATACGCAGTATTTT. Translating gives CASSVHRGQGARDTQYF.